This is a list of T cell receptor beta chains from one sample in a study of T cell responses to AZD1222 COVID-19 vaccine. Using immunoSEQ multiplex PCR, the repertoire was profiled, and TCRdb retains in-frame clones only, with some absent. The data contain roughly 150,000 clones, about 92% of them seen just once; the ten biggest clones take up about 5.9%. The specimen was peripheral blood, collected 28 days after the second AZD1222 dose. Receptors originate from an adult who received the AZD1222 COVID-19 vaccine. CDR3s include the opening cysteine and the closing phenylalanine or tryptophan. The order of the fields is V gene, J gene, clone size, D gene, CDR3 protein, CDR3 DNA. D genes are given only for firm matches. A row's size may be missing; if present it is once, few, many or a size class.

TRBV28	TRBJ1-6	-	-	CASNLSSYNSPLHF	TGTGCCAGCAACCTGAGCTCCTATAATTCACCCCTCCACTTT
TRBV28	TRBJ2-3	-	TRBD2	CASSSPTSGSTDTQYF	TGTGCCAGCAGTTCCCCGACTAGCGGCAGCACAGATACGCAGTATTTT
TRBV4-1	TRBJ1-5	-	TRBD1	CASSQTGQGRDQPQHF	TGCGCCAGCAGCCAAACCGGACAGGGCCGGGATCAGCCCCAGCATTTT
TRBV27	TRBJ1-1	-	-	CASRTGRETEAFF	TGTGCCAGCAGGACAGGTCGGGAGACTGAAGCTTTCTTT
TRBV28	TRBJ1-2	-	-	CASSRPGTERGYTF	TGTGCCAGCAGTCGACCCGGGACCGAGAGGGGCTACACCTTC
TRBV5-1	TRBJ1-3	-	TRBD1	CASSLTGGNGNTIYF	TGCGCCAGCAGCTTAACAGGGGGCAATGGAAACACCATATATTTT
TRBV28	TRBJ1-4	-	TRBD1	CASRSDRVDREKLFF	TGTGCCAGCAGGTCAGACAGGGTTGATAGGGAAAAACTGTTTTTT
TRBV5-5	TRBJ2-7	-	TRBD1	CASSLETGGWEQYF	TGTGCCAGCAGCTTGGAGACAGGGGGTTGGGAGCAGTACTTC
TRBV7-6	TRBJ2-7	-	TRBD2	CASSRISGSLSYEQYF	TGTGCCAGCAGCCGCATTAGCGGGAGTCTCTCCTACGAGCAGTACTTC
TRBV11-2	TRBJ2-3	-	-	CASSLTSGVFDTQYF	TGTGCCAGCAGCCTCACTAGTGGGGTATTTGATACGCAGTATTTT
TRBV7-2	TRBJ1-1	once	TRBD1	CASSRTGPNTEAFF	TGTGCCAGCAGTAGGACAGGGCCGAACACTGAAGCTTTCTTT
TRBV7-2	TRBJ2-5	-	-	CASSFGAEKTQYF	TGTGCCAGCAGCTTCGGTGCCGAAAAGACCCAGTACTTC
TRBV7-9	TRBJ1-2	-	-	CASSLNSPPYGYTF	TGTGCCAGCAGCTTAAATAGCCCCCCCTATGGCTACACCTTC
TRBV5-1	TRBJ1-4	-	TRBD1	CASSQGQGAWEKLFF	TGCGCCAGCAGCCAGGGACAGGGGGCGTGGGAAAAACTGTTTTTT
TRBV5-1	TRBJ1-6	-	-	CASRPLGRINSPLHF	TGCGCCAGCCGTCCCTTAGGACGAATCAATTCACCCCTCCACTTT
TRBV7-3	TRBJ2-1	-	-	CASSLMTNEQFF	TGTGCCAGCAGCTTAATGACCAATGAGCAGTTCTTC
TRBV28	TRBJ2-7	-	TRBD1	CASRDDRGADYEQYF	TGTGCCAGCAGAGATGACAGGGGTGCAGACTACGAGCAGTACTTC
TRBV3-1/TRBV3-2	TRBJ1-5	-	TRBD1	CASSQGTGGRNNQPQHF	TGTGCCAGCAGCCAAGGTACAGGGGGCAGGAACAATCAGCCCCAGCATTTT
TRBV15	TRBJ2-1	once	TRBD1	CATSTDRGPYNEQFF	TGTGCCACCAGCACAGACAGGGGGCCTTACAATGAGCAGTTCTTC
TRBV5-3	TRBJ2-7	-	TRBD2	CARSLGMGMVGTSGSPDPYEQYF	TGTGCCAGAAGCTTGGGCATGGGTATGGTAGGGACTAGCGGGAGCCCTGACCCCTACGAGCAGTACTTC
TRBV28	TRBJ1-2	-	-	CAGSTGDYGYTF	TGTGCCGGATCGACGGGAGACTATGGCTACACCTTC
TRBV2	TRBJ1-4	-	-	CASKGRRDREKLFF	TGTGCCAGCAAGGGGAGAAGGGATCGTGAAAAACTGTTTTTT
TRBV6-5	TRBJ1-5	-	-	CAGRTDSNQPQHF	TGTGCCGGAAGGACGGATAGCAATCAGCCCCAGCATTTT